Presented here are 23 T cell receptor beta chains from one specimen sequenced in a study of OX40 agonist ivuxolimab in advanced cancers. Profiled with immunoSEQ multiplex PCR; TCRdb holds only in-frame clones, not every one. The sample lists tens of thousands of clones, about four fifths seen once, with 11% to 15% in the top ten. This sample comprised CD4+ or CD8+ T cells sorted from blood, obtained in a trial of the OX40 agonist ivuxolimab. The receptors originated from an adult with an advanced solid tumor such as melanoma, head and neck, liver or kidney cancer.

The chain uses TRBV9 and TRBJ2-7; D may be TRBD2 (7 bases). Trimming pared 4 bases from V and 4 bases from J, leaving 18 bases between. This CDR3 comprises 15 residues. Per germline, CDR1 SGDLS and CDR2 YYNGEE. CDR3: CASSPGAGDRYEQYF. In DNA, the CDR3 is TGTGCCAGCAGCCCGGGGGCGGGGGATAGGTACGAGCAGTACTTC. Based on the CDR3 plus reference TRBV9 and TRBJ2-7, the full variable domain is DSGVTQTPKHLITATGQRVTLRCSPRSGDLSVYWYQQSLDQGLQFLIQYYNGEERAKGNILERFSAQQFPDLHSELNLSSLELGDSALYFCASSPGAGDRYEQYFGPGTRLTVT.

This chain connects TRBV19 to TRBJ1-5; D gene uncertain. CDR1 LNHDA and CDR2 SQIVND come from the germline V gene (reference sequence). Trimming cost V 3 bases and J 6 bases, with 18 bases left between them. CDR3 length: 16 amino acids. In DNA, the CDR3 is TGTGCCAGTAGTATCCTGTTGGAGGGTTGGGGTCAGCCCCAGCATTTT. As protein: CASSILLEGWGQPQHF.

This clone was observed a handful of times. The CDR3 reads CASSDRDRNTIYF. DNA for the CDR3: TGTGCCAGCAGCGACAGGGATCGAAACACCATATATTTT. The chain is built from TRBV13 and TRBJ1-3, with 7 positions matching TRBD1. This CDR3 is 13 amino acids long. CDR1 is PRHDT and CDR2 is FYEKMQ in the germline V gene (reference sequence). The V segment lost 5 bases and the J segment 5 bases; nucleotides outside the gene matches: 3. Together with reference TRBV13 and TRBJ1-3, the CDR3 gives the full variable domain: AAGVIQSPRHLIKEKRETATLKCYPIPRHDTVYWYQQGPGQDPQFLISFYEKMQSDKGSIPDRFSAQQFSDYHSELNMSSLELGDSALYFCASSDRDRNTIYFGEGSWLTVV.

CDR3 in amino acids: CAISEEQALGYTF. The CDR3 nucleotides read TGTGCCATCAGTGAGGAGCAGGCTCTGGGCTACACCTTC. The rearrangement uses TRBV10-3 and TRBJ1-2; D remains unclear. Germline V gene data show CDR1 as ENHRY and CDR2 as SYGVKD. Trimming stripped 2 bases from V and 8 bases from J, with 12 bases between. The CDR3 covers 13 residues.

This sequence joins TRBV4-3 and TRBJ2-7; 7 nucleotides line up with TRBD1. J lost 2 bases, V lost 4 bases, and 8 bases had no gene match. The germline V gene has CDR1 LGHNA and CDR2 YSLEER. This CDR3 comprises 15 residues. CDR3 amino acids: CASSLQTGLTYEQYF. The CDR3 DNA reads as TGCGCCAGCAGCCTACAGACAGGGCTTACCTACGAGCAGTACTTC.

This clone has more than one count but fewer than ten. The rearrangement joins TRBV6-6 to TRBJ1-6, with 10 bases matching TRBD1. This CDR3 is built from 14 residues. CDR1 is MNHNY, CDR2 SVGAGI, per germline (reference sequence). J gave up 9 bases and V 4 bases, and 3 bases lay outside the gene matches. This CDR3 reads CASSSGTGVSPLHF. The DNA for the CDR3 is TGTGCCAGCAGTTCCGGGACAGGGGTTTCACCCCTCCACTTT.

The chain links TRBV4-1 to TRBJ2-1, with D unclear. Germline lookup yields CDR1 MGHRA and CDR2 YSYEKL. Between the trimmed V and J ends, which lost 1 base and 2 bases, there was a span of 3 bases. The CDR3 sequence is 13 residues long. In DNA form, the CDR3 reads TGCGCCAGCAGCCAAGTCCCCTACAATGAGCAGTTCTTC. Protein sequence: CASSQVPYNEQFF.

CDR3: CAWSAEVHDTAYEQYF. CDR3 DNA: TGTGCCTGGAGTGCGGAGGTTCACGACACCGCCTACGAGCAGTACTTC. V is TRBV30 and J is TRBJ2-7; D may be TRBD2 (5 bases). V lost 1 base and J 2 bases, leaving 18 bases between the germline ends. CDR1 is GTSNPN and CDR2 is SVGIG in the germline V gene (reference sequence). The CDR3 sequence is 16 residues long.

The CDR3 reads CASSLKDRGNEKLFF. The CDR3 DNA reads TGCGCCAGCAGCCTAAAGGACAGGGGTAATGAAAAACTGTTTTTT. The chain is built from TRBV4-3 and TRBJ1-4, with 9 nucleotides matching TRBD1. CDR3 size: 15 residues. V trimming: 4 bases; J trimming: 4 bases; junction bases outside the gene matches: 4. Germline V gene lookup returns CDR1 LGHNA and CDR2 YSLEER.

V and J are TRBV5-4 and TRBJ2-3, with TRBD2 matching 11 bases. The J segment lost 4 bases and the V segment lost 0 bases, leaving 4 bases of the junction unmatched. Germline V gives CDR1 SGHNT, CDR2 YYREEE (reference sequence). The CDR3 is made up of 16 amino acids. CDR3 amino acids: CASSLGLAGGSDTQYF. In nucleotides, the CDR3 is TGTGCCAGCAGCTTGGGGCTAGCGGGGGGCTCAGATACGCAGTATTTT.

This rearrangement joins TRBV7-9 to TRBJ1-4, with 8 bases matching TRBD1. The CDR3 length is 17 residues. The junction had 7 bases not matched to a gene; V was cut back by 4 bases and J by 0 bases. CDR1 and CDR2 from the germline V gene are SEHNR and FQNEAQ (reference sequence). CDR3 sequence (DNA): TGTGCCAGCAGCTGGATAGGACAGGGTGCAACTAATGAAAAACTGTTTTTT. Its translation is CASSWIGQGATNEKLFF.

Only a few counts were recorded for this clone. The CDR3 sequence: CASLAPYMEGTSPLHF. The CDR3 DNA reads TGTGCCAGCCTAGCTCCGTATATGGAGGGGACCTCACCCCTCCACTTT. This sequence joins TRBV7-2 and TRBJ1-6; the D gene is possibly TRBD1 (5 bases). Trimming stripped 8 bases from V and 10 bases from J, with 24 bases between. Germline V gene data show CDR1 as SGHTA and CDR2 as FQGNSA. CDR3 length equals 16 residues.

This clone occurred a few times. As DNA, the CDR3 is TGTGCCAGCAGCTCACTTGCCGTAATTAGCGGGAAGAATACGCAGTATTTT. Translating it yields CASSSLAVISGKNTQYF. This rearrangement joins TRBV13 to TRBJ2-3; 8 bases agree with TRBD2. Germline loops: CDR1 PRHDT, CDR2 FYEKMQ (reference sequence). This CDR3 has 17 amino acids. J was trimmed by 7 bases and V by 4 bases; bases with no gene match: 16. Together with reference TRBV13 and TRBJ2-3, the CDR3 gives the full variable domain: AAGVIQSPRHLIKEKRETATLKCYPIPRHDTVYWYQQGPGQDPQFLISFYEKMQSDKGSIPDRFSAQQFSDYHSELNMSSLELGDSALYFCASSSLAVISGKNTQYFGPGTRLTVL.

The chain links TRBV19 to TRBJ1-4; D possibly corresponds to TRBD1 (6 bases). This CDR3 is 13 amino acids long. The V gene's germline CDR1 is LNHDA and CDR2 SQIVND (reference sequence). V gave up 7 bases and J gave up 7 bases, with 13 bases separating them. The CDR3 coding sequence is TGTGCCAGTACTCTGGGGGCTGGTGAAAAACTGTTTTTT. The encoded protein is CASTLGAGEKLFF.

The rearrangement uses TRBV5-5 and TRBJ1-1; D not resolved. This CDR3 is 14 amino acids long. V was cut by 3 bases and J by 5 bases, with 14 bases left in between. CDR1 is SGHKS, CDR2 YYEKEE, per germline (reference sequence). CDR3 sequence: CASSSLEGWTEAFF. DNA of the CDR3: TGTGCCAGCAGCTCCCTCGAGGGTTGGACTGAAGCTTTCTTT.

The CDR3 here is CASSPGFGDYGYTF. CDR3 DNA: TGTGCCAGCAGCCCGGGTTTTGGGGATTATGGCTACACCTTC. The chain is built from TRBV5-6 and TRBJ1-2; no firm D call. V lost 4 bases to trimming and J lost 5 bases, with 15 bases between them. The CDR3 contains 14 residues. From germline, CDR1 is SGHDT and CDR2 YYEEEE.

By share, this clone ranks as medium-sized. The chain links TRBV12-1 to TRBJ2-7; the table's D call of TRBD1 was not tested on the DNA. TRBV12-1 is tagged as a pseudogene. The CDR3 sequence is 15 residues long. CDR3 nucleotide sequence: TGTGCCAGCAGCCCTGGGACAGGGGAACACTACGAGCAGTACTTC. Its protein is CASSPGTGEHYEQYF.

V gene TRBV5-4 combines with J gene TRBJ2-1, with TRBD2 matching 10 bases. CDR1 is SGHNT and CDR2 is YYREEE in the germline V gene (reference sequence). J was trimmed by 6 bases and V by 6 bases; bases with no gene match: 9. The CDR3 has 15 residues. CDR3 DNA sequence: TGTGCCAGCACCCCTGGGACTAGCGAAGTCAATGAGCAGTTCTTC. Protein sequence: CASTPGTSEVNEQFF.

The rearrangement joins TRBV19 to TRBJ2-1; possible D gene TRBD1, 6 bases. The V end was cut by 0 bases, the J end by 0 bases, with 24 bases between. This CDR3 contains 21 residues. CDR1 and CDR2 from the germline V gene are LNHDA and SQIVND (reference sequence). Here the CDR3 DNA reads TGTGCCAGTAGTATAGAGTCTCGTAGGGCAGGGGATGTTAGCTCCTACAATGAGCAGTTCTTC. It yields the protein CASSIESRRAGDVSSYNEQFF.

The V and J genes are TRBV7-9 and TRBJ2-2; possible D gene TRBD1, 5 bases. Germline CDR1 is SEHNR and CDR2 is FQNEAQ (reference sequence). V lost 5 bases, J lost 4 bases, and 14 bases lay in between. This CDR3 has 15 residues. CDR3 in DNA: TGTGCCAGCAGCCCGACAGAAGTTATCACCGGGGAGCTGTTTTTT. This gives the protein CASSPTEVITGELFF. The full variable domain, in which reference TRBV7-9 and TRBJ2-2 provide the parts outside the CDR3, is DTGVSQNPRHKITKRGQNVTFRCDPISEHNRLYWYRQTLGQGPEFLTYFQNEAQLEKSRLLSDRFSAERPKGSFSTLEIQRTEQGDSAMYLCASSPTEVITGELFFGEGSRLTVL.

The rearrangement links TRBV19 to TRBJ1-5; D perhaps matches TRBD1 (5 bases). With 8 bases removed from V and 1 base from J, the gap between germline ends came to 12 bases. Germline lookup yields CDR1 LNHDA and CDR2 SQIVND (reference sequence). The CDR3 has 14 residues. The CDR3 region is CASDGARSNQPQHF. The CDR3 nucleotides are TGTGCCAGTGACGGGGCGCGGAGCAATCAGCCCCAGCATTTT.

V usage is TRBV1 and J usage is TRBJ1-2. TRBV1 is recorded as a pseudogene. This CDR3 region has 16 residues. The CDR3 DNA reads as TGCACCAGCAGATTAACAAGTGTGCGAAAGACCTATGGCTACACCTTC. Its protein is CTSRLTSVRKTYGYTF.

V usage is TRBV5-1 and J usage is TRBJ1-2; the D is unclear. Germline CDR1 reads SGHRS; CDR2 reads YFSETQ. Deletions cut 4 bases from V and 3 bases from J, with 7 bases between. The CDR3 spans 12 residues. The CDR3 loop reads CASSEMDYGYTF. In nucleotides, the CDR3 is TGCGCCAGCAGCGAGATGGACTATGGCTACACCTTC.